This T cell receptor (beta chain) stems from a study of T-cell reconstitution after alpha-beta-depleted transplantation in children (TCRdb year 2016). Regarding the study in general: Using TCR repertoire profiling, the study followed T-cell immune reconstitution in a quantitative way in children after TCRalphabeta/CD19-depleted allogeneic hematopoietic cell transplantation. Overall study results and their limits: Apparently early alphabetaT-cell count recovery about two months after transplant reportedly relied on only several hundred rapidly expanded clones derived from non-depleted graft cells. In some patients, high TCRbeta diversity at day 60 was attributed to recipient T cells and intrathymic progenitors that had survived conditioning. The frequencies of hyperexpanded clones fell over the following months, and after one year, T-cell counts and TCRbeta diversity were mostly attributed to newly produced T cells.

Libraries came from PCR. Instrument used: Illumina HiSeq 2500. Molecular barcoding was employed in the preparation of TCR libraries, with unique molecular identifiers being used to normalize TCRbeta repertoire quantification. TCRdb applied fastp at Q25 and MiXCR to the public reads, then kept only in-frame beta chains. Each CDR3 protein appears once, grouped with its most common genes and DNA. Across this sample there are 400,000 to 450,000 distinct CDR3 sequences, with around two fifths seen only once. 27% of the sample is taken by the ten largest. Note on this clonotype: Its antigen is not yet known. No per-base quality is available; no much larger clone lies one base away.

The treatment or condition label for this specimen denotes: allogeneic hematopoietic cell transplantation with graft depleted of TCRalphabeta T cells and CD19 B cells. The transplant recipients were children given TCRalphabeta/CD19-depleted allogeneic hematopoietic cell grafts. The CDR3 numbers 17 residues from cysteine through phenylalanine. The only DNA kept is the CDR3, 51 bases in frame from the first base. V is cut back by 6 bases and J by 3 bases, with 13 bases in the junction unmatched. The germline V gene (reference sequence) supplies CDR1 DFQATT and CDR2 SNEGSKA. The sequencing here drew on PBMCs, taken before TCRalphabeta/CD19-depleted stem cell transplant. The receptor comes from a girl aged 2-9 years with aplastic anemia, due to receive a stem cell transplant. The chain was built from TRBV20-1 and TRBJ2-3; the junction holds 12 bases that match TRBD2. DNA sequence: TGCAGTGCAACGACTAGCGGGGGACTAAAGGCAACAGATACGCAGTATTTT. Its translation is CSATTSGGLKATDTQYF.